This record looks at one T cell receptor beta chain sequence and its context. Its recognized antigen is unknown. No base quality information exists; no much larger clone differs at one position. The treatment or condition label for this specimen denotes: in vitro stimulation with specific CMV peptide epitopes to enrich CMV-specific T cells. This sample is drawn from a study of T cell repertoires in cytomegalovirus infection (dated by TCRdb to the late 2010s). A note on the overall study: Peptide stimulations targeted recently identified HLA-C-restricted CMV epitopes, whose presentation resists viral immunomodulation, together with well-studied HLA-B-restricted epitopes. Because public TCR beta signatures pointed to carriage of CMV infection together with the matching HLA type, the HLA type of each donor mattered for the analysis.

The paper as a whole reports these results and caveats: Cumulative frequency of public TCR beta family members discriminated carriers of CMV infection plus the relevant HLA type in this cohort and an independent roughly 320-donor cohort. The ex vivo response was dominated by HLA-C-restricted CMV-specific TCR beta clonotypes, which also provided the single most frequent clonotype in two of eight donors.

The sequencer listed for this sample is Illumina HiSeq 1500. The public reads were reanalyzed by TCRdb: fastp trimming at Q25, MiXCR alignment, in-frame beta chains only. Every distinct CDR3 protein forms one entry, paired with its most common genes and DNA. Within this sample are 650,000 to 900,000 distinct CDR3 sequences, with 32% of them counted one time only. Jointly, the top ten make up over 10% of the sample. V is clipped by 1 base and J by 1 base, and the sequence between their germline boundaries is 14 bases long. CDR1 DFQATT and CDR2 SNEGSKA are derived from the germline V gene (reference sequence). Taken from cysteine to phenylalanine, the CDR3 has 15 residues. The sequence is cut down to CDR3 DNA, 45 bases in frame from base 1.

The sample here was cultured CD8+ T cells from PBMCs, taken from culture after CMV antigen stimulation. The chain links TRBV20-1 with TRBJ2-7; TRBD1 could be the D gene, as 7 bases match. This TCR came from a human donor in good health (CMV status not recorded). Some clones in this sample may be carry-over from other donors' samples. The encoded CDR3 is CSARVQGGMSYEQYF. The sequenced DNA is TGCAGTGCTAGAGTCCAGGGGGGTATGTCCTACGAGCAGTACTTC.